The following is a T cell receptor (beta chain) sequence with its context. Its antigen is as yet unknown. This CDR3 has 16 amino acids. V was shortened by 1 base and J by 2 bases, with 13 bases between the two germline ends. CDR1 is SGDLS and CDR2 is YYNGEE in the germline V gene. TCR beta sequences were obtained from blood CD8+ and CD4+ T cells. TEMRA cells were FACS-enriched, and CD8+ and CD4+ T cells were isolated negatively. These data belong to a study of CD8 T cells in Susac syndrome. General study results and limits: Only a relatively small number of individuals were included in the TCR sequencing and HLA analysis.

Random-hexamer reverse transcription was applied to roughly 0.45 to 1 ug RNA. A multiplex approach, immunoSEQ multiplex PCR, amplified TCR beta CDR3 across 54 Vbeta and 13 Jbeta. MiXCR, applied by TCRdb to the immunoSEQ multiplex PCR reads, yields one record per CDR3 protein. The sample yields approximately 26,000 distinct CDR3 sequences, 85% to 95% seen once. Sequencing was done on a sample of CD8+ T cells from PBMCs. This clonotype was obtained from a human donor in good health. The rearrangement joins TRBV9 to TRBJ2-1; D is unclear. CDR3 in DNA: TGTGCCAGCAGCGTAACCGGCCAGCGCCCCTACAATGAGCAGTTCTTC. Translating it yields CASSVTGQRPYNEQFF.